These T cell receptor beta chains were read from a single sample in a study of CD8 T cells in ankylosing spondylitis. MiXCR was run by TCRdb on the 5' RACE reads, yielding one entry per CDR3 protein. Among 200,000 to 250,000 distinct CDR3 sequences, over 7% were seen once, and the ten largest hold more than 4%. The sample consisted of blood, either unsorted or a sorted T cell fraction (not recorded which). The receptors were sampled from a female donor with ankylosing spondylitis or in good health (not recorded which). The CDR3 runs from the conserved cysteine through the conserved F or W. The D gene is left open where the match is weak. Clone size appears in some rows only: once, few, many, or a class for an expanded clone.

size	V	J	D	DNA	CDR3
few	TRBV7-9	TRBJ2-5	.	TGTGCCAGCAGCTCCATCGGGGAGACCCAGTACTTC	CASSSIGETQYF
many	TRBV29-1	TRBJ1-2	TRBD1	TGCAGCGTCCGGGGACAGGGTGAAGGCTACACCTTC	CSVRGQGEGYTF
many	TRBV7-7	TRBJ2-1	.	TGTGCCAGCAGCTTCAACCTCGTCCATGAGCAGTTCTTC	CASSFNLVHEQFF
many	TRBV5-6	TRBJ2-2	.	TGTGCCAGCAGCTTTCGAGGCAGGCCTTACACCGGGGAGCTGTTTTTT	CASSFRGRPYTGELFF
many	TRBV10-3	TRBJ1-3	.	TGTGCCATCCGGGACCACCGGGACACCATATATTTT	CAIRDHRDTIYF
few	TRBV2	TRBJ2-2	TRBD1	TGTGCCAGCAGTAGGACAGGACACACCGGGGAGCTGTTTTTT	CASSRTGHTGELFF
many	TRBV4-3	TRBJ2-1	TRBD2	TGCGCCAGCAGCTCCGGTGCTAGCGGGAAATTTGGCAATGAGCAGTTCTTC	CASSSGASGKFGNEQFF
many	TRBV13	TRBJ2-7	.	TGTGCCAGCAGCTTAGGACTAGTCTCGTACGAGCAGTACTTC	CASSLGLVSYEQYF
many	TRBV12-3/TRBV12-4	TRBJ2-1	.	TGTGCCAGCAGTTTAGGGGTCCAGGGGAGAAATGAGCAGTTCTTC	CASSLGVQGRNEQFF
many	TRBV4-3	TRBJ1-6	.	TGCGCCAGCAGCCTTGGACAGATTAATTCACCCCTCCACTTT	CASSLGQINSPLHF
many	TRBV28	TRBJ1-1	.	TGTGCCAGCAGTTTACAGCTTCTGAACACTGAAGCTTTCTTT	CASSLQLLNTEAFF
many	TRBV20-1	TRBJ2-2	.	TGCAGTGTCAAGAACACCGGGGAGCTGTTTTTT	CSVKNTGELFF
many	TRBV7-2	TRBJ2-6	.	TGTGCCAGCAGCTTAGCCTGGGGGTCTGGGGCCAACGTCCTGACTTTC	CASSLAWGSGANVLTF
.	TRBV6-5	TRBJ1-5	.	TGTTCCAGCAGTTTGGCGGGCAATCAGCCCCAGCATTTT	CSSSLAGNQPQHF
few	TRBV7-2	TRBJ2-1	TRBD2	TGTGCCAGCAGCTCCAGACTAGCGGGACGGTATGAGCAGTTCTTC	CASSSRLAGRYEQFF
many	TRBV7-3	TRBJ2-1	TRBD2	TGTGCCAGCAGCTCACTAGCGGGAGTCAATGAGCAGTTCTTC	CASSSLAGVNEQFF
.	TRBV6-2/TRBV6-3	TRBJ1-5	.	TGTGCCAGCAGCCCCGGGCAGGGTAATCATCCCCAGCATTTT	CASSPGQGNHPQHF
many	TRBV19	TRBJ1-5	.	TGTGCCAGTAGTATAGATCGGGACATGGGACAGCCCCAGCATTTT	CASSIDRDMGQPQHF
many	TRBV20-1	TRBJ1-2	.	TGCAGTGCTAGAACAACCCGAGGAGGCTACACCTTC	CSARTTRGGYTF
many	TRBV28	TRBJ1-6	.	TGTGCCAGCAGTTACAGAGTGTTGGGGTATAATTCACCCCTCCACTTT	CASSYRVLGYNSPLHF
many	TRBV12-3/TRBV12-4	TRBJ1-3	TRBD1	TGTGCCAGCAGTCCGGACAGGACCTACTCTGGAAACACCATATATTTT	CASSPDRTYSGNTIYF
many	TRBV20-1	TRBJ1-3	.	TGCAGTGCTAGCCTAGGGGATAGGAACACCATATATTTT	CSASLGDRNTIYF
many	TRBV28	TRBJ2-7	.	TGTGCCAGCAGTTCGAGACAGTCCTCCTACGAGCAGTACTTC	CASSSRQSSYEQYF
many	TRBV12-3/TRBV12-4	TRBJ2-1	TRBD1	TGTGCCAGCAGTTTTGGACAGGAGCACAATGAGCAGTTCTTC	CASSFGQEHNEQFF
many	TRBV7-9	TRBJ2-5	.	TGTGCCAGCAGCTTTACCTTCGGGACTGGGGGCCGGGAGACCCAGTACTTC	CASSFTFGTGGRETQYF
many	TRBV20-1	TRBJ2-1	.	TGCAGTGCTAGCGCAGGCAGCTCCTACAATGAGCAGTTCTTC	CSASAGSSYNEQFF
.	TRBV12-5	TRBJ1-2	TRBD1	TGTGCTAGCGGTTTGCCCCGGGACAGGGGATATGGCTACACCTTC	CASGLPRDRGYGYTF
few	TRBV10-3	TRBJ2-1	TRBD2	TGTGCCATCAGCTCCGGGACTAGCGGCTTCAATGAGCAGTTCTTC	CAISSGTSGFNEQFF
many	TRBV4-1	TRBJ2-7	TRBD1	TGCGCCAGCAGCCAAGTGATAGGACAGGGAGGCCAATCCTACGAGCAGTACTTC	CASSQVIGQGGQSYEQYF
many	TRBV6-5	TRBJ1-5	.	TGTGCCAGCAGTTTGAGGAGGGGCAATCAGCCCCAGCATTTT	CASSLRRGNQPQHF
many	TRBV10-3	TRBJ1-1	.	TGTGCCCTCGACGGGATGAACACTGAAGCTTTCTTT	CALDGMNTEAFF
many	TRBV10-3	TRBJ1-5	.	TGTGCCATCAGTGACGTTTATAGCAATCAGCCCCAGCATTTT	CAISDVYSNQPQHF
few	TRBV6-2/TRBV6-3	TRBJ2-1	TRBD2	TGTGCCAGCAGTTACGTGGGAGGGCCGATGGAGCAGTTCTTC	CASSYVGGPMEQFF
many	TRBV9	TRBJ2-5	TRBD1	TGTGCCAGCAGCGTAGTTGGGACAGGGAGACAAGAGACCCAGTACTTC	CASSVVGTGRQETQYF
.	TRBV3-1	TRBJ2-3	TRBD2	TGTGCCTCCACCCAAGATCTTAGCGGGAGGGCCCGAAATACGCAGTATTTT	CASTQDLSGRARNTQYF
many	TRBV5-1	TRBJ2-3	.	TGCGCCAGCAGCTTGGCCGTCACGGCGGGGGATACGCAGTATTTT	CASSLAVTAGDTQYF
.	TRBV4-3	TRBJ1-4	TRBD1	TGCGCCAGCAGCCCGACAGGGGGAGAGGAAAAACTGTTTTTT	CASSPTGGEEKLFF
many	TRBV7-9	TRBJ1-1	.	TGTGCCAGCAGCTTAGGACAGCAGAACACTGAAGCTTTCTTT	CASSLGQQNTEAFF
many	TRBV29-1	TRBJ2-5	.	TGCAGCGTTGGACTAACTCAAGAGACCCAGTACTTC	CSVGLTQETQYF
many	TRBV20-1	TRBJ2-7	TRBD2	TGCAGTGCTAGAGGTACTAGCGGGAGAACGGGCTCCTACGAGCAGTACTTC	CSARGTSGRTGSYEQYF
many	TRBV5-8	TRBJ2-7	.	TGTGCCAGCCCCCCACAGGGTATTGGGTACGAGCAGTACTTC	CASPPQGIGYEQYF
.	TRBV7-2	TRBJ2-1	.	TGTGCCAGCAGCCCCGATTGGACCTACAATGAGCAGTTCTTC	CASSPDWTYNEQFF
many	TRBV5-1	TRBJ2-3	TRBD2	TGCGCCAGCAGCTTGGATCTAGCGGGAGGACCAGATACGCAGTATTTT	CASSLDLAGGPDTQYF
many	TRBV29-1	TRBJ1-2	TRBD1	TGCAGCGTTGAAAAGGGACAGGCCTATGGCTACACCTTC	CSVEKGQAYGYTF
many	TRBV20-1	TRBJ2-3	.	TGCAGTGCTAGCCTAGATACGCAGTATTTT	CSASLDTQYF
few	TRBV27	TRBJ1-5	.	TGTGCCAGCAGTTTGAATTTGGGGGGAGGCAATCAGCCCCAGCATTTT	CASSLNLGGGNQPQHF
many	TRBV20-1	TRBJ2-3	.	TGCAGTGCTCCGCATACTAGCACAGATACGCAGTATTTT	CSAPHTSTDTQYF
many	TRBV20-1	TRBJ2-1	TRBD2	TGCAGTGCTAGAGGACTAGCGGGTCTGAGAACCTACAATGAGCAGTTCTTC	CSARGLAGLRTYNEQFF
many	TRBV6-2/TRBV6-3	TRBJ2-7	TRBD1	TGTGCCAGCAGTTGGGGACAGATCAATGGCTACGAGCAGTACTTC	CASSWGQINGYEQYF
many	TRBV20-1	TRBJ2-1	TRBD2	TGCAGTGCGCTCCCTAGCGGGTCCTACAATGAGCAGTTCTTC	CSALPSGSYNEQFF
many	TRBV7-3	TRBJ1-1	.	TGTGCCAGCAGCAATTTTGGGGGGACTGAAGCTTTCTTT	CASSNFGGTEAFF
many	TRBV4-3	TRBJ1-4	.	TGCGCCAGCAGCCAAGACCCAAGGGGGAGAAAAGAAAAACTGTTTTTT	CASSQDPRGRKEKLFF
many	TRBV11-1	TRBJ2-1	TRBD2	TGTGCCAGCAGCTTAGACCTAGCGGGAGGAGGTTTGTATGAGCAGTTCTTC	CASSLDLAGGGLYEQFF
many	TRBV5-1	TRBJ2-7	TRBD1	TGCGCCAGCAGCTTCTGGACAGGGACGAACGAGCAGTACTTC	CASSFWTGTNEQYF